This T cell receptor beta chain was sequenced during a study of blood T cell repertoires in COVID-19. Study summary: The United States, Italy and Spain were the sources of the acute and convalescent COVID-19 samples. In each case, the material was cDNA or gDNA derived from T cells, B-cell-depleted T cells, or PBMCs.

The germline gives CDR1 KGHSH, CDR2 LQKENI. The CDR3 loop spans 14 amino acids. V shed 6 bases and J 5 bases; nucleotides not matched to a gene: 8. As processed by the authors: Reference gene primer amplification in the assay estimated nucleated cell counts. The protocol was immunoSEQ multiplex PCR, while the TCRdb copy is restricted to in-frame clones and leaves out a portion. D and trimming were read from the DNA, whereas the V and J calls and clone size are those reported in that table. The data hold over 10,000 clones, with about 70% observed a single time. The Seattle patients joined while their infection was active and were tracked longitudinally afterward.

The V call is TRBV18, the J call TRBJ2-5; TRBD1 aligns across 8 bases. The specimen was peripheral blood. The receptor was isolated from a man in his 60s with COVID-19, enrolled during active disease. The CDR3 spells CASSPTGQEETQYF. In nucleotides, the CDR3 is TGTGCCAGCTCCCCTACGGGACAGGAGGAGACCCAGTACTTC.